The source of this T cell receptor (beta chain) is a study of blood T cell repertoires in COVID-19 (dated by TCRdb to the early 2020s). In the study overall: The collaborator samples originated in the United States, Italy and Spain and spanned the acute and convalescent phases of COVID-19. The material from the prospective study consisted of cDNA or gDNA derived from T cells, B-cell-depleted T cells, or PBMCs. The dataset comprised deeply sampled blood TCRbeta repertoires from subjects exposed to, actively infected with, or recovered from COVID-19. The repertoires were made available in a free public database intended to serve as a resource for research on the immune response to SARS-CoV-2. The samples were drawn from the first 160 participants of the ongoing ImmuneRACE study and from 950 to 1,500 subjects provided by 6 global collaborators. A de-identified subject ID, COVID-19 status, age in years and sex were almost always included in the sample metadata. Where available, HLA class I and class II types were taken from metadata supplied by the sample provider and were not determined by assay-based typing.

TCRbeta CDR3 regions were amplified from genomic DNA using the immunoSEQ Assay, a bias-controlled multiplex PCR. The published analysis was carried out like this. The number of nucleated cells in each sample was estimated by amplification of reference gene primers within the assay. To quantify the absolute abundance of each unique TCRbeta CDR3 rearrangement, sequence reads were collapsed and filtered. For each sample, productive Simpson clonality was calculated as the square root of Simpson's diversity index across productive rearrangements. The source is immuneACCESS, and TCRdb retained only in-frame sequences with V and J called. Part of the clones is not carried over; for the studies checked, unresolved V genes explain less than half of this, and the remainder is unexplained. For V, J and clone size, that table is used; D and trimming come from the DNA. The sample contains 90,000 to 150,000 clones, 75% to 85% of them found a single time. The ten most abundant clones make up approximately 3.9% of the sample.

As regards this clone: Its specific antigen is unknown. No base-level quality is on record; no much larger clone is a single base apart.

The collaborating institutions used their own protocols to collect whole blood in K2EDTA tubes. Collaborator samples were shipped for TCRbeta analysis as frozen whole blood, isolated PBMCs, or DNA extracted from either sample type. The paper as a whole reports these results and caveats: Clinical and demographic metadata were provided uncurated, with the amount varying by source and participant.

The CDR3, cysteine through phenylalanine, is 16 amino acids long. The retained sequence is limited to the CDR3, 48 bases, with the frame set at the first base. The germline V gene encodes CDR1 MNHEY and CDR2 SVGAGI. Unmatched junction bases come to 11, with V trimmed by 0 bases and J by 8 bases. The receptor's source is a woman at least 80 years old with acute or convalescent COVID-19. Sequenced material: peripheral blood. The chain couples TRBV6-5 to TRBJ1-2, with 8 middle bases fitting TRBD1. The nucleotides are TGTGCCAGCAGTTACTCGAGGCCTGGCAGGGGGCCGGGCTACACCTTC. The encoded protein is CASSYSRPGRGPGYTF.